The text below deals with one T cell receptor (beta chain). Sequenced by immunoSEQ multiplex PCR; TCRdb stores in-frame clones only, minus some. Among under 600 clones listed, around nine tenths were seen once. This sample was taken from a study of T cells and copy number aberrations in small-cell lung cancer. The ends were cut back, 6 bases at V and 6 bases at J, with 12 bases in the middle. The CDR3 sequence is 13 residues long. Germline V gene sequence: CDR1 SNHLY, CDR2 FYNNEI. The receptor was isolated from a man between 45 and 60 years old with small cell lung cancer. The sequenced sample was normal tissue next to the tumor. J is TRBJ2-1 and V is TRBV2; perhaps TRBD2 as D (5 bases). The CDR3: CASRGQRSNEQFF. The CDR3 bases are TGTGCCAGCAGAGGCCAGCGGTCCAATGAGCAGTTCTTC.